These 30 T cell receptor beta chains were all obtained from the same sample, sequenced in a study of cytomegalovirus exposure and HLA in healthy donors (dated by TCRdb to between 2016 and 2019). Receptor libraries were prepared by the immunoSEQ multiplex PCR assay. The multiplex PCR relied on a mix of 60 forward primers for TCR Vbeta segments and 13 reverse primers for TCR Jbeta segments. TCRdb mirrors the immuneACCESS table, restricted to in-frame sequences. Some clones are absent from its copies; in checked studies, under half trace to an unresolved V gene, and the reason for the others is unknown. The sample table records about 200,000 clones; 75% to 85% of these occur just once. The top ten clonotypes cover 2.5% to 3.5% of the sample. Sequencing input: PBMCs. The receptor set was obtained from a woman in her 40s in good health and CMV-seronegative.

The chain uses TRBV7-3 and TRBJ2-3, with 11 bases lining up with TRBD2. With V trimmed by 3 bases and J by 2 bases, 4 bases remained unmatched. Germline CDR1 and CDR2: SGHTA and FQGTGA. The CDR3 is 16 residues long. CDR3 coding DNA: TGTGCCAGCAGCTTTCGACTAGCGGGGATCACAGATACGCAGTATTTT. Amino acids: CASSFRLAGITDTQYF.

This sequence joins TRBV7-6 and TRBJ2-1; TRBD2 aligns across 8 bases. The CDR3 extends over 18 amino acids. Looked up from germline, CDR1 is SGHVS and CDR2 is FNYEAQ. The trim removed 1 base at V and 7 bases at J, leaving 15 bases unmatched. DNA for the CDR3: TGTGCCAGCAGCTTAGTATTGCGGGAGGAGAATAAGGCGAATGAGCAGTTCTTC. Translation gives CASSLVLREENKANEQFF.

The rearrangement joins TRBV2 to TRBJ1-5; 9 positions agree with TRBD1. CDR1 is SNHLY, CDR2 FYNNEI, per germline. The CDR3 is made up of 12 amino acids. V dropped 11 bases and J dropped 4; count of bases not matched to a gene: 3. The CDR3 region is CALGQGNQPQHF. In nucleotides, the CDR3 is TGTGCCTTAGGACAGGGGAATCAGCCCCAGCATTTT.

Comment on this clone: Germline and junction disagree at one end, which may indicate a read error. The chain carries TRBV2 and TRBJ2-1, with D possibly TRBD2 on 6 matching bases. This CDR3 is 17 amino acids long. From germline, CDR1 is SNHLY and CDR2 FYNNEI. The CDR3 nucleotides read TGTGCCAGCATTGAACCAGGCAGGAGGGCCTCCTACAATGAGCAGTTCTTC. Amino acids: CASIEPGRRASYNEQFF.

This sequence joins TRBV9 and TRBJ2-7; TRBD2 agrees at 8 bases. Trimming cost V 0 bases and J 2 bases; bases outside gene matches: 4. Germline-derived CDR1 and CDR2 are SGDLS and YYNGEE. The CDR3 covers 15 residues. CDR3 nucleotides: TGTGCCAGCAGCGTAGGGACTAGCAGAACCTACGAGCAGTACTTC. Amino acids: CASSVGTSRTYEQYF.

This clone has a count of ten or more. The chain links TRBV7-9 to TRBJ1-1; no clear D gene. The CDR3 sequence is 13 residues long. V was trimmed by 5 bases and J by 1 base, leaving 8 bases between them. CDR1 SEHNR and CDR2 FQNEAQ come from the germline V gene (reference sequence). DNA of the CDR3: TGTGCCAGCAGCCCGAGTCAGAACACTGAAGCTTTCTTT. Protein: CASSPSQNTEAFF.

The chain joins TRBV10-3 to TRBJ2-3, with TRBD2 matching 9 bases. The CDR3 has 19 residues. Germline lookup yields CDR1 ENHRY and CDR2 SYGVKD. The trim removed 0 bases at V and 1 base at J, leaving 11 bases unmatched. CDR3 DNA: TGTGCCATCAGTGAGTCGACTGGCGGGAGGGCCCCGGGCACAGATACGCAGTATTTT. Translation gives CAISESTGGRAPGTDTQYF.

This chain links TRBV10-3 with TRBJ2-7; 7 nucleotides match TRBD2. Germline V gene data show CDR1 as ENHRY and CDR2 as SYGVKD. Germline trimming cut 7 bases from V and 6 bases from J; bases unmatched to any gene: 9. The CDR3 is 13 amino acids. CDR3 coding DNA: TGTGCCATCAAGGGAGCGGGAATAGGCGAGCAGTACTTC. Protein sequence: CAIKGAGIGEQYF.

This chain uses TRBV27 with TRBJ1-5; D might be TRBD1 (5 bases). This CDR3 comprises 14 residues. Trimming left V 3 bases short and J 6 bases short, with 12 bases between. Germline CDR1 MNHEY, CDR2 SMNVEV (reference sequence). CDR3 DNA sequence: TGTGCCAGCAGTTTCGACAGCAAATCTCAGCCCCAGCATTTT. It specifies CASSFDSKSQPQHF.

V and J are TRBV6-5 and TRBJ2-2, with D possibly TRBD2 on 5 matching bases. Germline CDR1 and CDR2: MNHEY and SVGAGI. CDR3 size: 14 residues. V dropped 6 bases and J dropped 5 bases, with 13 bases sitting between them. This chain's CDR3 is CASRTTAGTGELFF. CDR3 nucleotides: TGTGCCAGCAGAACTACCGCGGGTACCGGGGAGCTGTTTTTT.

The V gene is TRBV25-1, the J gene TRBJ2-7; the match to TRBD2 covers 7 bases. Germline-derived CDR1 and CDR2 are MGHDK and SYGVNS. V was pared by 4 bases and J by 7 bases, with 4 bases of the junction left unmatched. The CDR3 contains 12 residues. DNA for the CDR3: TGTGCCAGCAGTGCGATACTAGCGGAGCAGTACTTC. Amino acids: CASSAILAEQYF.

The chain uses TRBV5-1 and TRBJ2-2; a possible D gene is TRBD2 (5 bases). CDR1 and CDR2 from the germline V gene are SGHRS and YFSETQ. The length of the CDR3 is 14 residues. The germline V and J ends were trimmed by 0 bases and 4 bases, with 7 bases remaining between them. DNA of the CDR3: TGCGCCAGCAGCTTGGGAAGCGGCACCGGGGAGCTGTTTTTT. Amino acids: CASSLGSGTGELFF.

This chain's CDR3 is CASSSGQGGAGELFF. CDR3 DNA sequence: TGCGCCAGCAGCTCAGGACAGGGCGGAGCCGGGGAGCTGTTTTTT. The genes are TRBV5-1 and TRBJ2-2, with TRBD1 matching 8 bases. V shed 3 bases and J 6 bases; nucleotides not matched to a gene: 7. CDR1 SGHRS and CDR2 YFSETQ come from the germline V gene. CDR3 length equals 15 residues.

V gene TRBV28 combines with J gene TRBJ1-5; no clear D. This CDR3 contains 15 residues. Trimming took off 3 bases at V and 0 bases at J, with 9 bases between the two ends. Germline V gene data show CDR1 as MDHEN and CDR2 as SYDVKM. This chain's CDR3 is CASSFRSYSNQPQHF. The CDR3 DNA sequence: TGTGCCAGCAGTTTTCGCTCCTATAGCAATCAGCCCCAGCATTTT.

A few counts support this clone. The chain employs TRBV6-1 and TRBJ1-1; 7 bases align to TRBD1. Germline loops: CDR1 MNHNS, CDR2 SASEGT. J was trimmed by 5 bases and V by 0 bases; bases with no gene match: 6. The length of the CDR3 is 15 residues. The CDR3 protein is CASSEAPGQRTEAFF. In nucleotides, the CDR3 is TGTGCCAGCAGTGAAGCGCCGGGACAGCGAACTGAAGCTTTCTTT.

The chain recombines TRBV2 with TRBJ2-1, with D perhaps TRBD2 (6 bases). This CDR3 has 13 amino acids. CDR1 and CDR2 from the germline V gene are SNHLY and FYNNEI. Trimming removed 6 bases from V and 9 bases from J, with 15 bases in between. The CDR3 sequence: CASRRESSIEQFF. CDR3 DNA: TGTGCCAGCAGGCGGGAATCTTCCATTGAGCAGTTCTTC.

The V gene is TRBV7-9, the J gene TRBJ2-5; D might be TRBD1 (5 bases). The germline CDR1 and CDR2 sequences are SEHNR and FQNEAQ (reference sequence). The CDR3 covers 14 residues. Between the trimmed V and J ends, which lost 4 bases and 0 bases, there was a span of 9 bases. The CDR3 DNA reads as TGTGCCAGCAGCTGGACACTCTACCAAGAGACCCAGTACTTC. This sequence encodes CASSWTLYQETQYF.

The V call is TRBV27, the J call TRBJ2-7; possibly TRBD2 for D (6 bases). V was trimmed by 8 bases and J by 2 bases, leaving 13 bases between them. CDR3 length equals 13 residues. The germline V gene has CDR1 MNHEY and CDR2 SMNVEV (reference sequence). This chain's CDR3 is CASASGSTYEQYF. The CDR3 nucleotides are TGTGCCAGCGCAAGCGGGTCCACCTACGAGCAGTACTTC.

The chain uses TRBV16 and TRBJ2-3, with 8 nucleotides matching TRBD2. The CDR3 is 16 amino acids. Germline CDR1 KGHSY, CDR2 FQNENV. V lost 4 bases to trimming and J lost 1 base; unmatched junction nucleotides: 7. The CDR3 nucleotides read TGTGCCAGCAGCCGCGACGTCGGGGGGGGCACAGATACGCAGTATTTT. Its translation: CASSRDVGGGTDTQYF.

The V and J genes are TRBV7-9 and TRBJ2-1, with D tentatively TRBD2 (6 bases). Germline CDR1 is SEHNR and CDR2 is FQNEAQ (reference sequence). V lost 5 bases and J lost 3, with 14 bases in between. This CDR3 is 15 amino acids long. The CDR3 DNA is TGTGCCAGCAGCCCCCCGGGACTGAGCTACAATGAGCAGTTCTTC. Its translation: CASSPPGLSYNEQFF.

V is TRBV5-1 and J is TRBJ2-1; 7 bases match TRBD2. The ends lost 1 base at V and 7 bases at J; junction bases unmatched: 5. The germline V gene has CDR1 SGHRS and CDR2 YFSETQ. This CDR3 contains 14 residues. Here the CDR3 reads CASSLQASGNEQFF. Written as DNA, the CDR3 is TGCGCCAGCAGCTTGCAGGCTAGCGGAAATGAGCAGTTCTTC.

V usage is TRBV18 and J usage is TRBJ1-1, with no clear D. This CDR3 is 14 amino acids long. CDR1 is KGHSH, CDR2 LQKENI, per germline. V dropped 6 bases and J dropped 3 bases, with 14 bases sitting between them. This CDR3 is CASSPIASHTEAFF. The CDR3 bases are TGTGCCAGCTCCCCTATAGCCAGCCACACTGAAGCTTTCTTT.

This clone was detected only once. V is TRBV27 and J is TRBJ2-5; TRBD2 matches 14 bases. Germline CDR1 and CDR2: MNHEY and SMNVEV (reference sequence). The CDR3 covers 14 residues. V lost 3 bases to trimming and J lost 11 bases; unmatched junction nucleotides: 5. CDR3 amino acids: CASSLVGLAGEQYF. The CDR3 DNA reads TGTGCCAGCAGTTTGGTGGGACTAGCGGGAGAGCAGTACTTC.

The DNA of the CDR3 is TGCGCCAGCAGCCAAGTTGGGGGAGGGGCGGGGGAAAGAGATACGCAGTATTTT. The encoded protein is CASSQVGGGAGERDTQYF. V usage is TRBV4-1 and J usage is TRBJ2-3; TRBD2 agrees at 7 bases. The germline CDR1 and CDR2 sequences are MGHRA and YSYEKL. This CDR3 comprises 18 residues. The J segment lost 5 bases and the V segment lost 1 base, leaving 15 bases of the junction unmatched.

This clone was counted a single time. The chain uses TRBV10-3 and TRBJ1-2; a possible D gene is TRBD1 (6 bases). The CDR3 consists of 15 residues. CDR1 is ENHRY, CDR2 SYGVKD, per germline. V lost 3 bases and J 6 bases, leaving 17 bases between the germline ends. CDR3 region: CAISDPLGGRDGYTF. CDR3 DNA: TGTGCCATCAGTGACCCCTTGGGGGGGCGGGATGGCTACACCTTC.

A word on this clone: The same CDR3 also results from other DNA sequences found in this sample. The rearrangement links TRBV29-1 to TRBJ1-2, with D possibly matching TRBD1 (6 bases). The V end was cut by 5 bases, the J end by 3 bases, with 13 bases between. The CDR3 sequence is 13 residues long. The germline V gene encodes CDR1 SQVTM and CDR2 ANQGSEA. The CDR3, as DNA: TGCAGCGTTAAACAGGGTATAGACTATGGCTACACCTTC. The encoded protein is CSVKQGIDYGYTF.

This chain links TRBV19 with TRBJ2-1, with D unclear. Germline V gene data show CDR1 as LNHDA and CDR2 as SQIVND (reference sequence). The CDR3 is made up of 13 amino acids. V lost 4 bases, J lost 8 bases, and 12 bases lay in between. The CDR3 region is CASSTNSGYEQFF. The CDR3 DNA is TGTGCCAGTAGTACCAATTCCGGTTATGAGCAGTTCTTC. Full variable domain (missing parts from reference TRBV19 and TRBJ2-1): DGGITQSPKYLFRKEGQNVTLSCEQNLNHDAMYWYRQDPGQGLRLIYYSQIVNDFQKGDIAEGYSVSREKKESFPLTVTSAQKNPTAFYLCASSTNSGYEQFFGPGTRLTVL.

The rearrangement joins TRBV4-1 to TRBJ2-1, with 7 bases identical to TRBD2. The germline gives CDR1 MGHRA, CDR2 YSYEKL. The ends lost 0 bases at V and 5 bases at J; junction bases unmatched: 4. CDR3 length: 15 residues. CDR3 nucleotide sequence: TGCGCCAGCAGCCAAGATGTGGGAGGGAACAATGAGCAGTTCTTC. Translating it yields CASSQDVGGNNEQFF.

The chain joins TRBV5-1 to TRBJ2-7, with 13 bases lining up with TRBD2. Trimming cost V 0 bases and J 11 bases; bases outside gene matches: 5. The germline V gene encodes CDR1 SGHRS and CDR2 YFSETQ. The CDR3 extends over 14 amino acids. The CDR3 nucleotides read TGCGCCAGCAGCTTGGCTCTAGGACTAGCGGGAGAGTACTTC. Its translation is CASSLALGLAGEYF.

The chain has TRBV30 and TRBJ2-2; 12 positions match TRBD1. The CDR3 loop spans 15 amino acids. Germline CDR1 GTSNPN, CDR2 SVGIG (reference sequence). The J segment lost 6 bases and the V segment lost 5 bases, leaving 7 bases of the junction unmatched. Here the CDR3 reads CAWEVGTGGPGELFF. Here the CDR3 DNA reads TGTGCCTGGGAAGTCGGGACAGGGGGCCCCGGGGAGCTGTTTTTT. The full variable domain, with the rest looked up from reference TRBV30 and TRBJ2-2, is SQTIHQWPATLVQPVGSPLSLECTVEGTSNPNLYWYRQAAGRGLQLLFYSVGIGQISSEVPQNLSASRPQDRQFILSSKKLLLSDSGFYLCAWEVGTGGPGELFFGEGSRLTVL.